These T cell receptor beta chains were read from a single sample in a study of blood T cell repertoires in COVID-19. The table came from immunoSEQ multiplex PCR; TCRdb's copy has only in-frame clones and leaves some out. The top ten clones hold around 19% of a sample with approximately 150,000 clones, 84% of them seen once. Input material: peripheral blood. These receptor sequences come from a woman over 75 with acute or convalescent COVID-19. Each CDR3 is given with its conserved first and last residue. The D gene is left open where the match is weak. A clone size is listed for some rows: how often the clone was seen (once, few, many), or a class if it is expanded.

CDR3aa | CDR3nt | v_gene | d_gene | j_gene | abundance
CASSSQGYGYTF | TGTGCCAGCAGTTCCCAGGGTTATGGCTACACCTTC | TRBV27 | . | TRBJ1-2 | .
CASSTNRGNSYEQYF | TGTGCCAGCAGTACTAACAGGGGCAACTCCTACGAGCAGTACTTC | TRBV6-6 | TRBD1 | TRBJ2-7 | .
CASSEMDGRITDTQYF | TGTGCCAGCAGTGAGATGGACGGGAGGATCACAGATACGCAGTATTTT | TRBV6-1 | TRBD2 | TRBJ2-3 | .
CASSQAGSTNEKLFF | TGTGCCAGCAGCCAGGCAGGGTCAACTAATGAAAAACTGTTTTTT | TRBV4-2 | . | TRBJ1-4 | once
CASSLGQRGYTF | TGTGCCAGCAGCTTGGGACAGAGAGGCTACACCTTC | TRBV5-8 | . | TRBJ1-2 | .
CATRDKTYEQYF | TGTGCCACCAGGGACAAAACCTACGAGCAGTACTTC | TRBV10-3 | . | TRBJ2-7 | few
CASSYRRDSASQQFF | TGTGCCAGCAGTTACCGGCGGGATTCCGCGTCGCAGCAGTTCTTC | TRBV6-8 | . | TRBJ2-1 | .
CASSLTGVGAEAFF | TGTGCCAGCAGTTTGACAGGGGTAGGCGCTGAAGCTTTCTTT | TRBV27 | TRBD1 | TRBJ1-1 | .
CASSQVDSGRLYEQYF | TGTGCCAGCAGCCAAGTCGATAGCGGGCGTCTATACGAGCAGTACTTC | TRBV4-2 | TRBD2 | TRBJ2-7 | .
CASSSGGNYGYTF | TGTGCCAGCAGCTCAGGGGGGAACTATGGCTACACCTTC | TRBV5-8 | TRBD1 | TRBJ1-2 | .
CASSATGGGYEQYF | TGTGCCAGCAGTGCGACAGGGGGTGGTTACGAGCAGTACTTC | TRBV2 | TRBD1 | TRBJ2-7 | .
CASSETRGDYGYTF | TGTGCCAGCAGTGAGACCAGGGGAGACTATGGCTACACCTTC | TRBV6-4 | . | TRBJ1-2 | .
CASQYRDSNQPQHF | TGTGCCAGCCAATACAGGGATAGCAATCAGCCCCAGCATTTT | TRBV6-5 | . | TRBJ1-5 | once
CASSIALGGTGEQYF | TGTGCCAGTAGTATCGCCCTCGGGGGGACGGGCGAGCAGTACTTC | TRBV19 | TRBD2 | TRBJ2-7 | .
CASSVLGQGTISNQPQHF | TGTGCCAGCAGTGTGCTAGGACAGGGAACAATCAGCAATCAGCCCCAGCATTTT | TRBV6-1 | TRBD1 | TRBJ1-5 | .
CASSFGGRETQYF | TGTGCCAGCAGCTTTGGAGGGAGAGAGACCCAGTACTTC | TRBV7-6 | . | TRBJ2-5 | .
CASSSSSGPQETQYF | TGTGCCAGCAGCTCCTCTAGCGGACCCCAAGAGACCCAGTACTTC | TRBV13 | TRBD2 | TRBJ2-5 | .
CASSQAGEGYTF | TGCGCCAGCAGCCAAGCGGGTGAAGGCTACACCTTC | TRBV4-1 | . | TRBJ1-2 | .
CASSPPGQLSPLHF | TGTGCCAGCAGCCCTCCGGGACAACTTTCACCCCTCCACTTT | TRBV3-1/TRBV3-2 | . | TRBJ1-6 | .
CSVGENSNQPQHF | TGCAGCGTTGGGGAGAATAGCAATCAGCCCCAGCATTTT | TRBV29-1 | . | TRBJ1-5 | .
CASSLGQALGDTQYF | TGTGCCAGCTCACTGGGACAGGCGCTTGGGGATACGCAGTATTTT | TRBV18 | TRBD1 | TRBJ2-3 | .
CASSQEGGVGNQPQHF | TGTGCCAGCAGCCAAGAGGGGGGGGTTGGCAATCAGCCCCAGCATTTT | TRBV3-1/TRBV3-2 | . | TRBJ1-5 | .
CASSPLEGQGYTF | TGTGCCAGCTCACCATTGGAGGGTCAAGGCTACACCTTC | TRBV18 | . | TRBJ1-2 | .
CASSLRTSGRPGELFF | TGTGCCAGCAGTCTCCGGACTAGCGGGAGGCCCGGGGAGCTGTTTTTT | TRBV6-2/TRBV6-3 | TRBD2 | TRBJ2-2 | .
CASSTIQGRPNEKLFF | TGTGCCAGCAGCACCATACAGGGGCGTCCTAATGAAAAACTGTTTTTT | TRBV21-1 | . | TRBJ1-4 | .
CASSQVRGAGAFF | TGTGCCAGCAGCCAAGTCCGGGGGGCGGGAGCTTTCTTT | TRBV3-1/TRBV3-2 | . | TRBJ1-1 | .
CASSQDALRVGGAAAFF | TGTGCCAGCAGCCAAGATGCTTTACGGGTAGGGGGCGCCGCTGCTTTCTTT | TRBV3-1/TRBV3-2 | TRBD1 | TRBJ1-1 | .
CASSPFFSHNEKLFF | TGTGCCAGCAGTCCTTTTTTCAGTCATAATGAAAAACTGTTTTTT | TRBV7-6 | . | TRBJ1-4 | .
CASSSTAAKGGYEQYF | TGCGCCAGCAGCTCCACGGCGGCCAAGGGAGGCTACGAGCAGTACTTC | TRBV5-1 | . | TRBJ2-7 | .
CASSLNNGNTIYF | TGTGCCAGCAGCTTAAACAATGGAAACACCATATATTTT | TRBV7-2 | . | TRBJ1-3 | .
CASSALTDTQYF | TGTGCCAGCAGCGCCCTCACAGATACGCAGTATTTT | TRBV9 | . | TRBJ2-3 | .
CASSLGQGLFRSYNEQFF | TGTGCCAGCAGCCTAGGACAGGGATTGTTCAGGTCCTACAATGAGCAGTTCTTC | TRBV14 | TRBD1 | TRBJ2-1 | .
CASSSGTPNTEAFF | TGTGCCAGCAGTTCCGGGACTCCAAACACTGAAGCTTTCTTT | TRBV5-8 | . | TRBJ1-1 | .
CASSDGPYEQYF | TGTGCCAGTAGTGATGGGCCCTACGAGCAGTACTTC | TRBV19 | . | TRBJ2-7 | .